Listed below are T cell receptor beta chains from one sample, sequenced in a study of cytomegalovirus exposure and HLA in healthy donors. The data were produced by immunoSEQ multiplex PCR, yet TCRdb's version contains in-frame clones alone and is incomplete. The repertoire holds around 400,000 clones, with roughly 89% as singletons. Sequencing was carried out using PBMCs. These receptor sequences come from a woman aged 18-29 years in good health and CMV-seronegative. CDR3s include the opening cysteine and the closing phenylalanine or tryptophan. D genes are given only for firm matches. Clone size, where shown, is once, few, many, or a class for clones that have expanded.

TRBV27	TRBJ2-3	TRBD1	.	CASSSYKDRSTDTQYF	TGTGCCAGCAGTTCCTACAAGGACAGGTCCACAGATACGCAGTATTTT
TRBV5-1	TRBJ1-4	.	.	CASSLDGGSANEKLFF	TGCGCCAGCAGCTTGGATGGCGGGAGCGCCAATGAAAAACTGTTTTTT
TRBV28	TRBJ2-1	.	.	CASSRNYQGEQFF	TGTGCCAGCAGTCGAAACTATCAAGGTGAGCAGTTCTTC
TRBV28	TRBJ2-1	TRBD2	.	CASSLSSGYYNEQFF	TGTGCCAGCAGTTTATCTAGCGGATACTACAATGAGCAGTTCTTC
TRBV5-4	TRBJ1-3	TRBD1	.	CASSSDRGSGNTIYF	TGTGCCAGCAGCTCGGACAGGGGATCCGGAAACACCATATATTTT
TRBV6-1	TRBJ1-1	.	.	CASRYTGSYTEAFF	TGTGCCAGCAGATACACAGGGAGCTACACTGAAGCTTTCTTT
TRBV10-3	TRBJ2-7	.	.	CAISERQGFYEQYF	TGTGCCATCAGTGAGCGGCAGGGCTTCTACGAGCAGTACTTC
TRBV30	TRBJ1-3	TRBD1	once	CAWKQGAGNTIYF	TGTGCCTGGAAACAGGGGGCTGGAAACACCATATATTTT
TRBV15	TRBJ2-3	.	.	CATSDGGTDTQYF	TGTGCCACCAGCGATGGAGGCACAGATACGCAGTATTTT
TRBV18	TRBJ1-1	.	.	CASSPPGLNTEAFF	TGTGCCAGCTCACCCCCAGGCTTGAACACTGAAGCTTTCTTT
TRBV2	TRBJ1-2	.	.	CASRSNREKIDYGYTF	TGTGCCAGCAGATCAAACAGGGAGAAGATTGACTATGGCTACACCTTC
TRBV4-2	TRBJ2-4	TRBD2	.	CASSQGPSGGLDIQYF	TGTGCCAGCAGCCAAGGTCCTAGCGGGGGTTTAGACATTCAGTACTTC
TRBV10-2	TRBJ1-1	TRBD1	.	CASNTKNSPGQGPEAFF	TGCGCCAGCAATACGAAAAACTCGCCGGGACAGGGTCCTGAAGCTTTCTTT
TRBV27	TRBJ2-3	.	.	CASTYTDTQYF	TGTGCCAGCACTTACACAGATACGCAGTATTTT
TRBV28	TRBJ2-7	.	.	CASNRAGGTYEQYF	TGTGCCAGCAATCGGGCAGGGGGGACCTACGAGCAGTACTTC
TRBV19	TRBJ2-1	TRBD2	.	CASSSSPAGFSTNEQFF	TGTGCCAGTAGTAGTAGCCCAGCGGGGTTCTCTACTAATGAGCAGTTCTTC
TRBV27	TRBJ2-2	TRBD1	.	CASSMGTGGGRELFF	TGTGCCAGCAGTATGGGGACAGGGGGCGGCAGGGAGCTGTTTTTT
TRBV30	TRBJ2-3	.	few	CAWSEDYGLSDTQYF	TGTGCCTGGAGTGAGGACTACGGATTATCGGATACGCAGTATTTT
TRBV30	TRBJ1-2	TRBD1	.	CASALRAGGHGYTF	TGTGCCTCCGCCCTAAGAGCAGGGGGTCATGGCTACACCTTC
TRBV30	TRBJ2-1	TRBD2	.	CAYGLARGNWQFF	TGTGCATATGGACTAGCTCGGGGGAACTGGCAGTTCTTC
TRBV6-5	TRBJ1-4	TRBD1	once	CASSAAGTGGGLFF	TGTGCCAGCAGTGCCGCCGGGACAGGGGGCGGGCTGTTTTTT
TRBV28	TRBJ1-1	.	once	CASSRGGNTEAFF	TGTGCCAGCTCTCGAGGGGGAAACACTGAAGCTTTCTTT
TRBV6-6	TRBJ2-1	TRBD2	.	CASSREAGYNEQFF	TGTGCCAGCAGTCGAGAAGCGGGATACAATGAGCAGTTCTTC